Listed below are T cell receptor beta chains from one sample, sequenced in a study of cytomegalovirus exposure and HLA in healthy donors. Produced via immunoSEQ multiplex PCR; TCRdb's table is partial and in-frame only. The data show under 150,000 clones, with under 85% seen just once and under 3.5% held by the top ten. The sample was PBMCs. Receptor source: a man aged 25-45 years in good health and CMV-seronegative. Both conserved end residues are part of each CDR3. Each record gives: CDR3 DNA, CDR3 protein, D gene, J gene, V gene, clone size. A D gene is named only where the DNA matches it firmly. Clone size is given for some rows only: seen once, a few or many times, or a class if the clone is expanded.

TGTGCCAGCAGGAGGACATTCGGGAGCACTGAAGCTTTCTTT	CASRRTFGSTEAFF	NA	TRBJ1-1	TRBV2	NA
TGTGCCAGCAGTCCACAGGGTAGCAATCAGCCCCAGCATTTT	CASSPQGSNQPQHF	NA	TRBJ1-5	TRBV7-9	NA
TGTGCCAGCAGCGATCACCCAGGGGGCGGAGGCACTGAAGCTTTCTTT	CASSDHPGGGGTEAFF	TRBD1	TRBJ1-1	TRBV7-2	NA
TGTGCCAGCAGACAGGGCGATCAGCCCCAGCATTTT	CASRQGDQPQHF	NA	TRBJ1-5	TRBV6-1	few
TGTGCCAGCAGCCCGACTAACCAGGAATTCTACGAGCAGTACTTC	CASSPTNQEFYEQYF	NA	TRBJ2-7	TRBV6-5	NA
TGTGCCAGCAGCCAACAAAACAACGAGCAGTACTTC	CASSQQNNEQYF	NA	TRBJ2-7	TRBV5-6	NA
TGTGCCAGCAGCGTAGACCACAGGCCCCCAAACACCATATATTTT	CASSVDHRPPNTIYF	NA	TRBJ1-3	TRBV9	NA
TGTGCCACCAGCAGAGATTGGAGCACTGAAGCTTTCTTT	CATSRDWSTEAFF	NA	TRBJ1-1	TRBV15	NA
TGTGCCAGTGAGCGGGGGTCCTACAATGAGCAGTTCTTC	CASERGSYNEQFF	TRBD2	TRBJ2-1	TRBV7-2	NA
TGCGCCAGCAGCATAGACTCCCCGAGGCGTGAAAAACTGTTTTTT	CASSIDSPRREKLFF	NA	TRBJ1-4	TRBV5-1	NA
TGTGCCAGCAGCCCCGCTCCCCGGGATTACTATGGCTACACCTTC	CASSPAPRDYYGYTF	NA	TRBJ1-2	TRBV5-4	NA
TGTGCCATCATGGCCCCTACAGGAGAGCAGTACTTC	CAIMAPTGEQYF	NA	TRBJ2-7	TRBV10-3	NA
TGTGCCAGCTCACCACCAGGGAGGGTCAATCAGCCCCAGCATTTT	CASSPPGRVNQPQHF	NA	TRBJ1-5	TRBV18	NA
TGTGCCAGCAGGGGTTACAGGGACGGGGGCTACACCTTC	CASRGYRDGGYTF	NA	TRBJ1-2	TRBV6-1	NA
TGTGCCAGCAACAGGGAGAGCTCCTACAATGAGCAGTTCTTC	CASNRESSYNEQFF	NA	TRBJ2-1	TRBV9	NA
TGCGCCAGCAGTGAGACAGTTGCAACTAATGAAAAACTGTTTTTT	CASSETVATNEKLFF	NA	TRBJ1-4	TRBV10-2	once
TGTGCCAGCAGCTCGGGGATCCTTGAAAAACTGTTTTTT	CASSSGILEKLFF	NA	TRBJ1-4	TRBV7-6	NA
TGCGCCAGCAGCTTGGCGGGAGGACATTACGAGCAGTACTTC	CASSLAGGHYEQYF	TRBD2	TRBJ2-7	TRBV5-1	NA
TGTGCCAGCAGCCCCGGGACAGGGTTAGGGTCTGGGGCCAACGTCCTGACTTTC	CASSPGTGLGSGANVLTF	TRBD1	TRBJ2-6	TRBV5-4	NA
TGTGCCAGCAGCTCGCCGCAGGGGGCGTTTTATGGCTACACCTTC	CASSSPQGAFYGYTF	TRBD1	TRBJ1-2	TRBV28	few
TGTGCCAGCAGTCCTCATTACTCACAGGGGGCCAATTACGAGCAGTACTTC	CASSPHYSQGANYEQYF	TRBD1	TRBJ2-7	TRBV27	NA
TGTGCCAGCAGTGAAGACAGGGCGGACACTGAAGCTTTCTTT	CASSEDRADTEAFF	NA	TRBJ1-1	TRBV6-1	NA
TGTGCCAGCAGCTTCGCGGGAGTGCCCCAAGAGACCCAGTACTTC	CASSFAGVPQETQYF	TRBD2	TRBJ2-5	TRBV7-3	few
TGTGCCAGCAGTTTACCCAGGGCCAATAATGGCTACACCTTC	CASSLPRANNGYTF	NA	TRBJ1-2	TRBV28	NA
TGTGCCAGCAGCCCCGATGACAGTTTCGAGCAGTACTTC	CASSPDDSFEQYF	NA	TRBJ2-7	TRBV5-4	NA
TGTGCCAGCACCCTTCATCGGGCGGGGACAGTAAACGGCTACACCTTC	CASTLHRAGTVNGYTF	TRBD1	TRBJ1-2	TRBV7-2	NA
TGTGCCAGCAGCTCTATCTTAGGACAGGGGGCGGCGTGGATCCCTGAAGCTTTCTTT	CASSSILGQGAAWIPEAFF	TRBD1	TRBJ1-1	TRBV11-2	NA
TGTGCCAGCAGCGTCGGACTAGTAAATTGGGGAGATGAGCAGTTCTTC	CASSVGLVNWGDEQFF	TRBD2	TRBJ2-1	TRBV7-9	NA
TGTGCCAGCCTGAAGGAGCCCTCTCCCGATGGCTACACCTTC	CASLKEPSPDGYTF	NA	TRBJ1-2	TRBV2	NA
TGTGCCAGCAGCTTCCAAGTGGGGGCCGGAGAGACCCAGTACTTC	CASSFQVGAGETQYF	NA	TRBJ2-5	TRBV7-2	NA
TGTGCCAGCAGCTTAGATCTACAGGACAATGAGCAGTTCTTC	CASSLDLQDNEQFF	NA	TRBJ2-1	TRBV11-3	NA
TGTGCCAGCAGTTACTCCGGGACTTCAGATACGCAGTATTTT	CASSYSGTSDTQYF	NA	TRBJ2-3	TRBV6-5	NA
TGTGCCAGCAGTGACGATACAGGCCCTCCCTACTCTGGAAACACCATATATTTT	CASSDDTGPPYSGNTIYF	NA	TRBJ1-3	TRBV6-1	NA